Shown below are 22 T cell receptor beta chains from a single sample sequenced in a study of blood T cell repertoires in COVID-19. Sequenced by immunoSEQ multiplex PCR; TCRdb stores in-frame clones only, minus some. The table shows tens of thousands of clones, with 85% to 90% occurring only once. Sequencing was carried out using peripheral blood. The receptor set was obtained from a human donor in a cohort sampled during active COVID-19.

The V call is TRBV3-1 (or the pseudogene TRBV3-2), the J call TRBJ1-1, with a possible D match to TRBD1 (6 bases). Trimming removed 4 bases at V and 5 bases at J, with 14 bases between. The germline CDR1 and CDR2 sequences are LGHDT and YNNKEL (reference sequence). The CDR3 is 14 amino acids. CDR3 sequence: CASSRLNRDTEAFF. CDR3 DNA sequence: TGTGCCAGCAGCCGCCTCAACAGGGATACTGAAGCTTTCTTT.

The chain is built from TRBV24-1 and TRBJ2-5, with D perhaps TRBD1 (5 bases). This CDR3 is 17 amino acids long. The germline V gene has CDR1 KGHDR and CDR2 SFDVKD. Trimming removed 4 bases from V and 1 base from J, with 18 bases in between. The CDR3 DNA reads TGTGCCACCAGTGACCAAGACAGTGCACCACTCCAAGAGACCCAGTACTTC. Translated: CATSDQDSAPLQETQYF.

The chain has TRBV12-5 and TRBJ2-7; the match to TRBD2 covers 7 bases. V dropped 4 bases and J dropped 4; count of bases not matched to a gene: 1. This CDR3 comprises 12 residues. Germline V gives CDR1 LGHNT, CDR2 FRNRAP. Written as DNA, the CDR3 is TGTGCTAGTGGTTCGCGGGAGTACGAGCAGTACTTC. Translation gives CASGSREYEQYF.

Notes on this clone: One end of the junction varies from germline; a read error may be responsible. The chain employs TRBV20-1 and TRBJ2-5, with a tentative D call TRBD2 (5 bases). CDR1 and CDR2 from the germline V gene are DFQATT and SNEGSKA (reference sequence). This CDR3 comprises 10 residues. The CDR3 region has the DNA TGCAGTGCCGGGGAAGAAACCCAGTACTTC. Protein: CSAGEETQYF.

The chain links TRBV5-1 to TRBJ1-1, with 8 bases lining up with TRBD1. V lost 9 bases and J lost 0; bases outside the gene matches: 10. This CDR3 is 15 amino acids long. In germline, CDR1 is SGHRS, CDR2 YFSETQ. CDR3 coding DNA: TGCGCCATCTACAGGGGGATGCCCATGAACACTGAAGCTTTCTTT. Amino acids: CAIYRGMPMNTEAFF. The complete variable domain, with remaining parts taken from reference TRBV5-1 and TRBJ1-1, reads KAGVTQTPRYLIKTRGQQVTLSCSPISGHRSVSWYQQTPGQGLQFLFEYFSETQRNKGNFPGRFSGRQFSNSRSEMNVSTLELGDSALYLCAIYRGMPMNTEAFFGQGTRLTVV.

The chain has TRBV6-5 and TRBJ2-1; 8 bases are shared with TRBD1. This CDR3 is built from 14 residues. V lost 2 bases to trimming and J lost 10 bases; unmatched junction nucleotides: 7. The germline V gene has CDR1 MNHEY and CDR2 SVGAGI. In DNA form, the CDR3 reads TGTGCCAGCAGTTACGGGCCAGGGGGCTACGAGCAGTTCTTC. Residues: CASSYGPGGYEQFF.

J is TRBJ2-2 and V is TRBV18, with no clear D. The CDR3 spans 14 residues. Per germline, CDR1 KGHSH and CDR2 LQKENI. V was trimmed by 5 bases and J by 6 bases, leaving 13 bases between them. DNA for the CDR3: TGTGCCAGCTCAGCCGAATTGTCGGCCGGGGAGCTGTTTTTT. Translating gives CASSAELSAGELFF.

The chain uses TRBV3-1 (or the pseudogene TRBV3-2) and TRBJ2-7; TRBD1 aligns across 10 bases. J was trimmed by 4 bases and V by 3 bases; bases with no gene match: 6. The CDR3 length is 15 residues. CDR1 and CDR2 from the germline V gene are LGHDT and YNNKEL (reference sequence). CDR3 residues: CASSHPGQGGYEQYF. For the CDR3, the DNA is TGTGCCAGCAGCCACCCCGGACAGGGGGGGTACGAGCAGTACTTC.

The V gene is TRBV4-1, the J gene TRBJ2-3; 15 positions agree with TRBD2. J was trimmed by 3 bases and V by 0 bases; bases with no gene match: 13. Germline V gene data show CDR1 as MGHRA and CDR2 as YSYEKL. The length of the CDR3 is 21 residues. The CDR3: CASSQDWNPGLAGGGTDTQYF. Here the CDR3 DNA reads TGCGCCAGCAGCCAAGATTGGAACCCGGGACTAGCGGGAGGAGGGACAGATACGCAGTATTTT.

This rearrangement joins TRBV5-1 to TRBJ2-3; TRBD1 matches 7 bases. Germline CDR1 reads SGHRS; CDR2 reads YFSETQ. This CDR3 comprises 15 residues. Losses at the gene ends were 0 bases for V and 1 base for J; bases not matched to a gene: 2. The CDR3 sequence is CASSLGGTGTDTQYF. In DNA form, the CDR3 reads TGCGCCAGCAGCTTGGGTGGGACAGGCACAGATACGCAGTATTTT.

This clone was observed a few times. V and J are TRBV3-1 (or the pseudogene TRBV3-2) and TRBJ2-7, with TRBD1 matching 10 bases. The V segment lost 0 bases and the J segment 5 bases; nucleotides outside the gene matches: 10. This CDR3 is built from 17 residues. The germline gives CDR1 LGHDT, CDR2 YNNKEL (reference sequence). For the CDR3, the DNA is TGTGCCAGCAGCCAAGACTCGCCTGGGACAGGGGACAACGAGCAGTACTTC. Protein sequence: CASSQDSPGTGDNEQYF.

The CDR3 reads CARRDKVRNQPQHF. The CDR3 DNA reads TGTGCCCGCCGGGACAAAGTCCGCAATCAGCCCCAGCATTTT. The chain combines TRBV6-4 with TRBJ1-5; D possibly corresponds to TRBD1 (6 bases). Germline loops: CDR1 MRHNA, CDR2 SNTAGT. The CDR3 has 14 amino acids. Trimming removed 11 bases at V and 2 bases at J, with 16 bases between.

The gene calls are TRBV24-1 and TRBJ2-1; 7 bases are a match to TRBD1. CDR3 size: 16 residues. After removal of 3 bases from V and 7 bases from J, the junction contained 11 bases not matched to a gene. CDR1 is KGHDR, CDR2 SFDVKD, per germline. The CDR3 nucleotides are TGTGCCACCAGTGATGCCGCCGACAGGGTAGGTAATGAGCAGTTCTTC. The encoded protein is CATSDAADRVGNEQFF.

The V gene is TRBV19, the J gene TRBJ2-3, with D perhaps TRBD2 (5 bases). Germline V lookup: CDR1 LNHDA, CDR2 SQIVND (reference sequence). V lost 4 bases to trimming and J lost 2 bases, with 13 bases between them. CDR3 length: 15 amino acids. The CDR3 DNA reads TGTGCCAGTAGTAGGAATAGCGTATACACAGATACGCAGTATTTT. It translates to CASSRNSVYTDTQYF.

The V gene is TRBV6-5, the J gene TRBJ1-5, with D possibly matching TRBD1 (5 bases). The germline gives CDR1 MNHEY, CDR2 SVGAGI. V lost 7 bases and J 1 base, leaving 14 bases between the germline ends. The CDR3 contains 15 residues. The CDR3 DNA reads TGTGCCAGCACCAGAATCGCAGGGAGCAATCAGCCCCAGCATTTT. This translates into CASTRIAGSNQPQHF.

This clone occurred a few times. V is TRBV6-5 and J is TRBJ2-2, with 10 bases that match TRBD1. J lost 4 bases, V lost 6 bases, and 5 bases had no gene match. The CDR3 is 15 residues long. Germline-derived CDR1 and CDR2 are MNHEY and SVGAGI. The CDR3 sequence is CASSRTGGGTGELFF. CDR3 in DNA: TGTGCCAGCAGCCGGACAGGGGGGGGCACCGGGGAGCTGTTTTTT.

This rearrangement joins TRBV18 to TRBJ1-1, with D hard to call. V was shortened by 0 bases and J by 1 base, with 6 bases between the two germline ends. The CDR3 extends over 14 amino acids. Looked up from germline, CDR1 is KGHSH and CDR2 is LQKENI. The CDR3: CASSPPGRNTEAFF. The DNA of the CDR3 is TGTGCCAGCTCACCACCCGGGAGGAACACTGAAGCTTTCTTT. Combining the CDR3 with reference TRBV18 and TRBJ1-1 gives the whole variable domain NAGVMQNPRHLVRRRGQEARLRCSPMKGHSHVYWYRQLPEEGLKFMVYLQKENIIDESGMPKERFSAEFPKEGPSILRIQQVVRGDSAAYFCASSPPGRNTEAFFGQGTRLTVV.

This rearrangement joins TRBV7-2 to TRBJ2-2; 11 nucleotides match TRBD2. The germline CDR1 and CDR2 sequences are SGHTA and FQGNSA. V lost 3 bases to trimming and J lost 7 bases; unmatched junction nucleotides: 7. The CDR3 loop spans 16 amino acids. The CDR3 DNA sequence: TGTGCCAGCAGCTTCCTAGCGGGGGGAGGGGACGGGGAGCTGTTTTTT. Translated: CASSFLAGGGDGELFF.

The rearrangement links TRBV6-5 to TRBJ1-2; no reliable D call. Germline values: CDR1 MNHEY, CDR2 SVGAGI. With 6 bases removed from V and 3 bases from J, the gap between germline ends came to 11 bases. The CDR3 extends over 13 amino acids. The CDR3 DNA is TGTGCCAGCAGCCCGCGGTCGTACTATGGCTACACCTTC. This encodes CASSPRSYYGYTF.

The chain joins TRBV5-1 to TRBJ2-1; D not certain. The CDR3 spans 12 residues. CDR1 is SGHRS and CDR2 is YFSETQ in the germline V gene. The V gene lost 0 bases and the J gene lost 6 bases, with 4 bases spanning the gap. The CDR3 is CASSLVSNEQFF. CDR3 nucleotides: TGCGCCAGCAGCTTGGTCAGCAATGAGCAGTTCTTC.

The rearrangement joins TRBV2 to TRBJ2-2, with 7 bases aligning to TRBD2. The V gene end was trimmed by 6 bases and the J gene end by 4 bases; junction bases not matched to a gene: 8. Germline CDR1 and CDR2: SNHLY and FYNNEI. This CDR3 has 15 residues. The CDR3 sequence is CASSASGSSTGELFF. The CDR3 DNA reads TGTGCCAGCAGCGCTAGCGGAAGTAGCACCGGGGAGCTGTTTTTT.

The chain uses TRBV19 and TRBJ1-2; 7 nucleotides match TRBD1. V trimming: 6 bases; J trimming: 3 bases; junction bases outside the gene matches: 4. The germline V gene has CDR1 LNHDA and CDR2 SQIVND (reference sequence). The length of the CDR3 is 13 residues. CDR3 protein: CASSDRVYYGYTF. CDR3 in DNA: TGTGCCAGTAGCGACAGGGTTTACTATGGCTACACCTTC.